The clone carrying this T cell receptor beta chain came up a few times. What it binds is not known. CDR1 MNHEY and CDR2 SMNVEV come from the germline V gene (reference sequence). V lost 2 bases to trimming and J lost 5 bases; unmatched junction nucleotides: 10. CDR3 length equals 16 residues. 13 Jbeta primers and 60 Vbeta primers were used for the PCR. Measured with immunoSEQ multiplex PCR; TCRdb has only the in-frame clones, and not every one. The sample contains approximately 150,000 clones, about four fifths of which appear only once. This entry belongs to a study of cytomegalovirus exposure and HLA in healthy donors. Overall study results and limits: When presence/absence was analysed, sequencing depth was taken to be roughly uniform across donors. In an earlier analysis, most TCR beta V segments were productive about 87% or about 30% of the time. Usually a TCR sequence was rare, but some public TCRs were found in many donors.

The chain is built from TRBV27 and TRBJ2-3; 7 nucleotides agree with TRBD2. The receptor was derived from a young man in good health and CMV-seropositive. The specimen sequenced was PBMCs. The CDR3, as DNA: TGTGCCAGCAGTTTAGATTTTGGGGGGGAGGAAGATACGCAGTATTTT. Translated, it gives CASSLDFGGEEDTQYF.